This T cell receptor beta chain was captured in a study of control samples from healthy donors and cancer patients (dated by TCRdb to the early 2020s). CDR1 LNHNV and CDR2 YYDKDF are derived from the germline V gene (reference sequence). The CDR3 has 15 amino acids, counting the end cysteine and phenylalanine. Only CDR3 DNA remains: 45 bases, in frame from the first base. After removal of 4 bases from V and 2 bases from J, the junction retains 5 bases not matched to a gene. As regards this clone: Its antigen is not yet known. Base-call qualities are not available, and no considerably larger clone is one nucleotide away.

Libraries were built with the immunoSEQ multiplex PCR assay. TCRdb retrieved this table from immuneACCESS and kept in-frame rearrangements only. Not all clones are present; in checked studies, unresolved V genes account for under half, and no reason is known for the remainder. For this sample the table gives under 200,000 clones, of which roughly 91% were detected only once. About 1.6% of the sample is held by the ten biggest clonotypes. In this chain, TRBV15 is recombined with TRBJ2-1; 7 central nucleotides agree with TRBD2. The sequence derives from a woman aged 25-40 years in good health. Sequenced material: blood. The bases read TGTGCCACCAGCAACCGGGACTACCCCTACAATGAGCAGTTCTTC. Protein translation: CATSNRDYPYNEQFF.